This entry lists 13 T cell receptor beta chains sequenced from one sample in a study of blood T cell repertoires in COVID-19. Sequenced by immunoSEQ multiplex PCR; TCRdb stores in-frame clones only, minus some. This table holds about 74,000 clones, 90% found once. Material: peripheral blood. The receptors stem from a human donor in a cohort sampled during active COVID-19.

This rearrangement joins TRBV24-1 to TRBJ2-7; unclear D gene. The CDR3 length is 14 residues. Trimming took 4 bases from V and 2 from J, leaving 11 bases between them. Germline CDR1 reads KGHDR; CDR2 reads SFDVKD. CDR3 residues: CATSDRSIPYEQYF. CDR3 nucleotides: TGTGCCACCAGTGACCGGAGTATCCCCTACGAGCAGTACTTC.

This clone has only one observation. The rearrangement links TRBV7-2 to TRBJ1-2; TRBD1 matches 7 bases. The CDR3 is made up of 13 amino acids. Germline V gene lookup returns CDR1 SGHTA and CDR2 FQGNSA. J gave up 2 bases and V 5 bases, and 2 bases lay outside the gene matches. The CDR3 DNA reads TGTGCCAGCAGCGAGGGGGCGAACTATGGCTACACCTTC. Amino acid sequence: CASSEGANYGYTF. Based on the CDR3 plus reference TRBV7-2 and TRBJ1-2, the full variable domain is GAGVSQSPSNKVTEKGKDVELRCDPISGHTALYWYRQSLGQGLEFLIYFQGNSAPDKSGLPSDRFSAERTGGSVSTLTIQRTQQEDSAVYLCASSEGANYGYTFGSGTRLTVV.

This clone came up once. The V gene is TRBV7-2, the J gene TRBJ2-3; possibly TRBD2 for D (6 bases). The V gene lost 8 bases and the J gene lost 6 bases, with 18 bases spanning the gap. The germline gives CDR1 SGHTA, CDR2 FQGNSA. The CDR3 has 14 residues. The CDR3 spells CASGLGSGPDTQYF. In DNA, the CDR3 is TGTGCCAGCGGGTTGGGTAGCGGTCCCGATACGCAGTATTTT. Complete variable domain (other parts from reference TRBV7-2 and TRBJ2-3): GAGVSQSPSNKVTEKGKDVELRCDPISGHTALYWYRQSLGQGLEFLIYFQGNSAPDKSGLPSDRFSAERTGGSVSTLTIQRTQQEDSAVYLCASGLGSGPDTQYFGPGTRLTVL.

This sequence joins TRBV7-9 and TRBJ1-4; 7 bases match TRBD1. J lost 8 bases, V lost 5 bases, and 5 bases had no gene match. The CDR3 is 13 amino acids. Germline CDR1 is SEHNR and CDR2 is FQNEAQ (reference sequence). As DNA, the CDR3 is TGTGCCAGCAGCGGAGACAGGGAGGAAAAACTGTTTTTT. Its protein product is CASSGDREEKLFF.

This clone was detected a few times. The chain couples TRBV11-2 to TRBJ2-7; 8 bases fit TRBD1. V lost 1 base, J lost 5 bases, and 7 bases stayed unmatched. Germline V CDR1 and CDR2: SGHAT, FQNNGV. The length of the CDR3 is 15 residues. DNA for the CDR3: TGTGCCAGCAGCTTAGTCCTGCAGGGGGCTAACGAGCAGTACTTC. This codes for CASSLVLQGANEQYF.

The gene calls are TRBV28 and TRBJ2-7; D is possibly TRBD2 (5 bases). This CDR3 comprises 14 residues. Germline-derived CDR1 and CDR2 are MDHEN and SYDVKM. V shed 5 bases and J shed 1 base, with 12 bases lying between them. CDR3 in amino acids: CASSPWTGSYEQYF. CDR3 sequence (DNA): TGTGCCAGCAGTCCGTGGACGGGGTCCTACGAGCAGTACTTC.

This clone was picked up one time. The chain couples TRBV9 to TRBJ1-2; 9 nucleotides align to TRBD1. The germline gives CDR1 SGDLS, CDR2 YYNGEE. The CDR3 length is 14 residues. V lost 4 bases and J lost 4; bases outside the gene matches: 5. The DNA for the CDR3 is TGTGCCAGCAGCCCCGGGACAGGGACCTATGGCTACACCTTC. Translation: CASSPGTGTYGYTF.

The J gene is TRBJ2-7, the V gene TRBV27, with D perhaps matching TRBD1 (5 bases). Germline V gene lookup returns CDR1 MNHEY and CDR2 SMNVEV (reference sequence). The CDR3 runs 14 residues. V gave up 4 bases and J gave up 2 bases, with 12 bases separating them. The CDR3, as DNA: TGTGCCAGCAGTTCAAACAGGTTCCCCTACGAGCAGTACTTC. Amino acids: CASSSNRFPYEQYF.

The chain uses TRBV6-5 and TRBJ2-5, with D perhaps TRBD1 (7 bases). Germline lookup yields CDR1 MNHEY and CDR2 SVGAGI. The CDR3 spans 15 residues. V lost 6 bases to trimming and J lost 5 bases, with 19 bases between them. CDR3 coding DNA: TGTGCCAGCAGCTGGGGGGCAGGGGGGTACGAGACCCAGTACTTC. Translation: CASSWGAGGYETQYF.

V usage is TRBV7-6 and J usage is TRBJ1-5, with 10 nucleotides matching TRBD1. CDR1 is SGHVS, CDR2 FNYEAQ, per germline. V shed 0 bases and J 11 bases; nucleotides not matched to a gene: 13. The CDR3 is 17 residues long. CDR3 region: CASSLAPGTGAYDTQHF. Here the CDR3 DNA reads TGTGCCAGCAGCTTAGCGCCCGGGACAGGGGCCTACGATACCCAGCATTTT.

The J gene is TRBJ1-5, the V gene TRBV28; the match to TRBD1 covers 9 bases. Trimming at V came to 1 base and at J to 6 bases, leaving 7 bases not matched to a gene. CDR3 size: 16 residues. Looked up from germline, CDR1 is MDHEN and CDR2 is SYDVKM. The CDR3 DNA reads TGTGCCAGCAGTTTATCGGGACAGGGTGGGCGTCAGCCCCAGCATTTT. Translating gives CASSLSGQGGRQPQHF. Supplemented by reference TRBV28 and TRBJ1-5, the full variable domain reads DVKVTQSSRYLVKRTGEKVFLECVQDMDHENMFWYRQDPGLGLRLIYFSYDVKMKEKGDIPEGYSVSREKKERFSLILESASTNQTSMYLCASSLSGQGGRQPQHFGDGTRLSIL.

The chain combines TRBV3-1 (or the pseudogene TRBV3-2) with TRBJ2-2, with D possibly matching TRBD2 (6 bases). Germline-derived CDR1 and CDR2 are LGHDT and YNNKEL (reference sequence). Trimming shortened V by 6 bases and J by 5 bases, and 10 bases separated the two germline ends. This CDR3 spans 13 amino acids. CDR3 bases: TGTGCCAGCAGTTTGGAGGGGACCGGGGAGCTGTTTTTT. Translating it yields CASSLEGTGELFF.

The count of this clone is one. V is TRBV6-2 or TRBV6-3 and J is TRBJ2-7; 8 bases map to TRBD1. The V gene end was trimmed by 6 bases and the J gene end by 2 bases; junction bases not matched to a gene: 15. The CDR3 is 17 amino acids. Looked up from germline, CDR1 is MNHEY and CDR2 is SVGEGT. CDR3 in DNA: TGTGCCAGCAGCCGGACAGGGAACAGCTCGTACCCCTACGAGCAGTACTTC. Its protein is CASSRTGNSSYPYEQYF.